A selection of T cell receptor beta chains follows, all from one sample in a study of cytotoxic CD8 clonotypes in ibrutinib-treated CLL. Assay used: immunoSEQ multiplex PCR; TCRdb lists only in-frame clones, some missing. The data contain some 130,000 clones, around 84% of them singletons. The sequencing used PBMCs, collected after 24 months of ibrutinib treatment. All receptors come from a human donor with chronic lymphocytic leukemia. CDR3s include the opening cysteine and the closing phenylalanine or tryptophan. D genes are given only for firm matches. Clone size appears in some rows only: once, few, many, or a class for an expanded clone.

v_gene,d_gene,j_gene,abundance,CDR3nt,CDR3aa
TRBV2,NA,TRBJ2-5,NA,TGTGCCAGCAGTGAAGCGCCGGAGACCCAGTACTTC,CASSEAPETQYF
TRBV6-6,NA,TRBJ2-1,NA,TGTGCCAGCAGGGGTCAAGAGCAGTTCTTC,CASRGQEQFF
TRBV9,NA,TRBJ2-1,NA,TGTGCCAGCAGCCCCAGGGCCTACAATGAGCAGTTCTTC,CASSPRAYNEQFF
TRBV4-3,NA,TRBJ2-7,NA,TGCGCCAGCAGCCAAGGGCGGGAGCAGTACTTC,CASSQGREQYF
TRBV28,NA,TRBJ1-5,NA,TGTGCCAGCAGTTTGTTCAGGTTGGCGGGACAGCCCCAGCATTTT,CASSLFRLAGQPQHF
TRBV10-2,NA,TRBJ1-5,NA,TGCGCCAGCAGTGACGGGGGGCGAAGCAATCAGCCCCAGCATTTT,CASSDGGRSNQPQHF
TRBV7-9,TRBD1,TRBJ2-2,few,TGTGCCAGCAGCTTGGACAGGGGATGGACCGGGGAGCTGTTTTTT,CASSLDRGWTGELFF
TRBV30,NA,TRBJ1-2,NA,TGTGCCTGGTCCCGGGGGGGGGCAGGGTATGGCTACACCTTC,CAWSRGGAGYGYTF
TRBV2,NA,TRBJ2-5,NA,TGTGCCAGCAGAGTCGGGGTAGCCCAAGAGACCCAGTACTTC,CASRVGVAQETQYF
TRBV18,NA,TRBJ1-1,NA,TGTGCCAGCTCTATGGGGGGCGGGAACACTGAAGCTTTCTTT,CASSMGGGNTEAFF
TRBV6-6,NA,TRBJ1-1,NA,TGTGCCAGCAGCCCTAGGCTAGACATAGGGTACGCTTTCTTT,CASSPRLDIGYAFF
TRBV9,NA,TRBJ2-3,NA,TGTGCCAGCAGCCCCCGACCCGGGTCAGATACGCAGTATTTT,CASSPRPGSDTQYF
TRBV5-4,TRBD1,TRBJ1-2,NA,TGTGCCAGCAGCCCAATGCTACAGGGGTCGGTTGCCTATGGCTACACCTTC,CASSPMLQGSVAYGYTF
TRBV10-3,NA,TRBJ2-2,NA,TGTGCCATCAGGTCGCGCACCGGGGAGCTGTTTTTT,CAIRSRTGELFF
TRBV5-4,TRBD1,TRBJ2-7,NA,TGTGCCAGCAGCCCAGGGGGCCCGAAGACCTACGAGCAGTACTTC,CASSPGGPKTYEQYF
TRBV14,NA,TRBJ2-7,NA,TGTGCCAGCAGCCACCGATCAGGGGTGAGCTCCTACGAGCAGTACTTC,CASSHRSGVSSYEQYF
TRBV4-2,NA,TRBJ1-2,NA,TGTGCCAGCAGCCAAGCGACGTCAGGGGCGGGCATCTATGGCTACACCTTC,CASSQATSGAGIYGYTF
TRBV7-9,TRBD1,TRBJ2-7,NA,TGTGCCAGCAGCCCTGGGGGAACAGGGGTCGACGAGCAGTACTTC,CASSPGGTGVDEQYF
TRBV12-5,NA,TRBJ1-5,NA,TGTGCTAGTGGTTTGGCTGACAGGAGCAATCAGCCCCAGCATTTT,CASGLADRSNQPQHF
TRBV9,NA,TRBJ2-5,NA,TGTGCCAGCAGCGTGGGGCAGGGCCAAGAGACCCAGTACTTC,CASSVGQGQETQYF
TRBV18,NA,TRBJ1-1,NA,TGTGCCAGCTCGCAGAACGGGGGGGAGAACACTGAAGCTTTCTTT,CASSQNGGENTEAFF
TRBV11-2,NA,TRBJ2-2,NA,TGTGCCAGCAGCTTTTTTCTCGCCTTCCCCGGGGAGCTGTTTTTT,CASSFFLAFPGELFF
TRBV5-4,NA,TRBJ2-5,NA,TGTGCCAGCAGCTCCCCCTGGGCGCAGGGTACAGAGACCCAGTACTTC,CASSSPWAQGTETQYF
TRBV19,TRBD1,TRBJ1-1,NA,TGTGCCAGTAGTCCCGACAGGGATTGGCTTGAAGCTTTCTTT,CASSPDRDWLEAFF
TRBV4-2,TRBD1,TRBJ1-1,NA,TGTGCCAGCAGCCAAGGGACAGGGGTAAACACTGAAGCTTTCTTT,CASSQGTGVNTEAFF
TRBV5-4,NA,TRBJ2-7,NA,TGTGCCAGCAGCGAACAGAAAGTCTCCTACGAGCAGTACTTC,CASSEQKVSYEQYF
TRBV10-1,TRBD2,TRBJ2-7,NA,TGCGCCAGCATCCGGGCGGGGGGAGAGCAGTACTTC,CASIRAGGEQYF
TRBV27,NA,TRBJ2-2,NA,TGTGCCAGCAGTTTAACTAGGTTAACCGGGGAGCTGTTTTTT,CASSLTRLTGELFF
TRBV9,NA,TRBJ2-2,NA,TGTGCCAGCAGTAAAGCATTGGGGGCGCCCGGGGAGCTGTTTTTT,CASSKALGAPGELFF
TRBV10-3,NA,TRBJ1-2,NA,TGTGCCATCAGTGATCGGACAGCCTATGGCTACACCTTC,CAISDRTAYGYTF
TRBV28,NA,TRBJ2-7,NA,TGTGCCAGCAGTTTTGCAGGGGAAGGTAGGGACGAGCAGTACTTC,CASSFAGEGRDEQYF
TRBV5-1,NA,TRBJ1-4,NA,TGCGCCAGCAGCCGCGCCAGAGCAACTAATGAAAAACTGTTTTTT,CASSRARATNEKLFF
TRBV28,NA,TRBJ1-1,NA,TGTGCCAGCAGCACAGGGCTCATGAACACTGAAGCTTTCTTT,CASSTGLMNTEAFF
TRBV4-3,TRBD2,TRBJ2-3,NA,TGCGCCAGCGGAGCGGGGGGGTCCACAGATACGCAGTATTTT,CASGAGGSTDTQYF
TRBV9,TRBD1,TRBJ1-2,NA,TGTGCCAGCAGCACAAGGGACAGGGCCAGGATTGACTATGGCTACACCTTC,CASSTRDRARIDYGYTF
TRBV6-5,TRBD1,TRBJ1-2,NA,TGTGCCAGCAGTGAACAGGGGGCCCGCTATGGCTACACCTTC,CASSEQGARYGYTF
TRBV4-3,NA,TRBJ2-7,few,TGCGCCAGCAGCCGCCGACTAGTCAGCGAGCAGTACTTC,CASSRRLVSEQYF
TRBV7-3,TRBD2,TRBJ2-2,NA,TGTGCCAGCAGTCTTACTAGCGGGGGTACCGGGGAGCTGTTTTTT,CASSLTSGGTGELFF
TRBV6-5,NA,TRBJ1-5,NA,TGTGCCAGCAGTTATTCTGCCAATCAGCCCCAGCATTTT,CASSYSANQPQHF
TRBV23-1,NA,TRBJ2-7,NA,TGCGCCAGCAGTCAAGGAGAGACCTCCTACGAGCAGTACTTC,CASSQGETSYEQYF
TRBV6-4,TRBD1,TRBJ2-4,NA,TGTGCCGGCAGGGACAGGGCTTCCAAAAACATTCAGTACTTC,CAGRDRASKNIQYF
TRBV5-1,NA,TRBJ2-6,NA,TGCGCCAGCAGCTTGGGGGGCTCTGGGGCCAACGTCCTGACTTTC,CASSLGGSGANVLTF